Listed below are T cell receptor beta chains from one sample, sequenced in a study of blood T cell repertoires in COVID-19. Only in-frame clones appear in the TCRdb table, and some are missing; sequencing was by immunoSEQ multiplex PCR. The sample includes fewer than 300,000 clones, roughly 80% seen only once; the top ten take 5%. Sequencing used PBMCs or T cells enriched from blood (not recorded which). The receptors derive from a man aged 35-49 years who had been exposed to COVID-19. Both conserved end residues are part of each CDR3. A D gene is named only where the DNA matches it firmly. The size of a clone is reported for some rows only, either as once, few or many, or as a class for expanded clones.

>TRBD2|.|TRBV7-2|TRBJ2-1
TGTGCCAGCAGCTTATGGGACTACTCCTACAATGAGCAGTTCTTC
CASSLWDYSYNEQFF
>.|.|TRBV6-5|TRBJ2-3
TGTGCCAGCAGTATCCTCTACACAGATACGCAGTATTTT
CASSILYTDTQYF
>TRBD2|.|TRBV2|TRBJ2-1
TGTGCCAGCAGGGCTGGGACTAGGGAAAGGAATGAGCAGTTCTTC
CASRAGTRERNEQFF
>.|.|TRBV29-1|TRBJ2-1
TGCAGCGTCGAAGCGGGCACTAGCTGGACCAATGAGCAGTTCTTC
CSVEAGTSWTNEQFF
>.|.|TRBV7-9|TRBJ1-2
TGTGCCAGCAGCACCCCACAGGGACGAAGTGGCTACACCTTC
CASSTPQGRSGYTF
>.|.|TRBV29-1|TRBJ2-1
TGCAGCGGAATTACCTATAACCTAGACCTAACCTACAATGAGCAGTTCTTC
CSGITYNLDLTYNEQFF
>.|few|TRBV29-1|TRBJ2-7
TGCAGCGTAAGCCACTACGAGCAGTACTTC
CSVSHYEQYF
>.|.|TRBV28|TRBJ2-2
TGTGCCAGCGGAGTGTATTACACCGGGGAGCTGTTTTTT
CASGVYYTGELFF
>.|.|TRBV5-6|TRBJ1-6
TGTGCCAGCAGCTTGGAGCAGGGCCTCAGCTCCTATAATTCACCCCTCCACTTT
CASSLEQGLSSYNSPLHF
>.|once|TRBV6-5|TRBJ1-1
TGTGCCAGCAGTTACAACCCTCTCGACAGGAAAGCTTTCTTT
CASSYNPLDRKAFF
>.|.|TRBV19|TRBJ2-5
TGTGCCAGTAGCGTACAGGGTTTAGAGACCCAGTACTTC
CASSVQGLETQYF
>.|few|TRBV18|TRBJ1-1
TGTGCCAGCTCATTACAGTGGACTGAAGCTTTCTTT
CASSLQWTEAFF
>TRBD2|.|TRBV6-6|TRBJ2-2
TGTGCCAGCAGTTATCTGCGGGAGGGGACCGGGGAGCTGTTTTTT
CASSYLREGTGELFF
>.|.|TRBV21-1|TRBJ1-3
TGTGCCAGCAGCAAAGATGTTCGGACTCATGACTCTGGAAACACCATATATTTT
CASSKDVRTHDSGNTIYF
>TRBD2|.|TRBV7-3|TRBJ2-7
TGTGCCAGCAGCCACCATAAGACGGATAGGACTAGCGGGGCCACCGCATACGAGCAGTACTTC
CASSHHKTDRTSGATAYEQYF
>.|.|TRBV7-6|TRBJ2-2
TGTGCCAGCAGCCCAAGCTTTAGACTGAACACCGGGGAGCTGTTTTTT
CASSPSFRLNTGELFF
>.|.|TRBV10-1|TRBJ2-5
TGCGCCAGCAGGACTAGAGAGACCCAGTACTTC
CASRTRETQYF
>TRBD1|.|TRBV9|TRBJ2-1
TGTGCCAGCAGCCGGGGGACAGGGGGCTACAATGAGCAGTTCTTC
CASSRGTGGYNEQFF
>.|once|TRBV10-3|TRBJ2-3
TGTGCCATCAGTGGTAGGGGCGGTGGGTCTGGCACAGATACGCAGTATTTT
CAISGRGGGSGTDTQYF
>.|.|TRBV6-5|TRBJ1-2
TGTGCCAGCAGTTATAGCGGATCGGTCGGTAGATACACCTTC
CASSYSGSVGRYTF
>TRBD2|.|TRBV11-1|TRBJ2-7
TGTGCCAGCAGCGCACCGGGACTAGCGGTCTACGAGCAGTACTTC
CASSAPGLAVYEQYF
>TRBD2|few|TRBV19|TRBJ2-1
TGTGCCAGTAGTATGGGGACTAGCGGGAGTAATGAGCAGTTCTTC
CASSMGTSGSNEQFF
>.|.|TRBV6-5|TRBJ2-5
TGTGCCAGCAGTCAGGCCCAAGAGACCCAGTACTTC
CASSQAQETQYF
>.|.|TRBV9|TRBJ2-1
TGTGCCAGCAGCGCGAATCCCGGAGAAACCTACAATGAGCAGTTCTTC
CASSANPGETYNEQFF
>.|.|TRBV5-8|TRBJ1-6
TGTGCCAGCAGTTCAGGGCGGTATAATTCACCCCTCCACTTT
CASSSGRYNSPLHF
>.|.|TRBV24-1|TRBJ1-1
TGTGCCACCAGTGACCGCGGGGGAACTGAAGCTTTCTTT
CATSDRGGTEAFF
>.|.|TRBV2|TRBJ2-7
TGTGCCAGCAGTGAATTTGTCTCTGAGCAGTACTTC
CASSEFVSEQYF
>TRBD1|.|TRBV30|TRBJ1-2
TGTGCCTGGAGGAGGACAGGGTTCTTGGATGGCTACACCTTC
CAWRRTGFLDGYTF
>TRBD1|.|TRBV3-1/TRBV3-2|TRBJ2-3
TGTGCCAGCAGCCTCCACTCGACAGGGCCAGATACGCAGTATTTT
CASSLHSTGPDTQYF
>.|once|TRBV18|TRBJ2-3
TGTGCCAGCTCACCAGGCGTAGGAGCAGATACGCAGTATTTT
CASSPGVGADTQYF
>.|.|TRBV19|TRBJ1-2
.
CASTSGFRSYGYTF
>TRBD1|.|TRBV6-1|TRBJ1-2
TGTGCCAGCAGTGAACCGGGACAGTCACACTATGGCTACACCTTC
CASSEPGQSHYGYTF
>.|few|TRBV7-8|TRBJ2-7
TGTGCCAGCAGCAATGGACTGATCGGAACCTACGAGCAGTACTTC
CASSNGLIGTYEQYF
>.|.|TRBV5-6|TRBJ1-1
TGTGCCAGCAGCTTGTACAGCATGAACACTGAAGCTTTCTTT
CASSLYSMNTEAFF
>.|.|TRBV9|TRBJ2-2
TGTGCCAGCAGCACCGAGGGTTTTATCACCGGGGAGCTGTTTTTT
CASSTEGFITGELFF
>TRBD2|.|TRBV19|TRBJ2-7
TGTGCCAGTAGTGACGGGGGACTAGGAGCGTCCTACGAGCAGTACTTC
CASSDGGLGASYEQYF
>.|once|TRBV18|TRBJ1-2
TGTGCCAGCTCACCAGGAGGCCAGAGAAGTGGCTACACCTTC
CASSPGGQRSGYTF
>TRBD2|.|TRBV19|TRBJ2-3
TGTGCCAGTAGTGCGCTAGCGGGAGGGCTAGATACGCAGTATTTT
CASSALAGGLDTQYF
>TRBD1|.|TRBV6-5|TRBJ1-3
TGTGCCAGCGGGGGACAGGGGGGTGCGAGAAACACCATATATTTT
CASGGQGGARNTIYF
>.|.|TRBV30|TRBJ1-3
TGTGCCTGGAGGGGTGGCATTCGGGGAGGAAACACCATATATTTT
CAWRGGIRGGNTIYF
>TRBD2|.|TRBV5-1|TRBJ2-7
TGCGCCAGCAAAGCGGGGGTAGTAACCTACGAGCAGTACTTC
CASKAGVVTYEQYF